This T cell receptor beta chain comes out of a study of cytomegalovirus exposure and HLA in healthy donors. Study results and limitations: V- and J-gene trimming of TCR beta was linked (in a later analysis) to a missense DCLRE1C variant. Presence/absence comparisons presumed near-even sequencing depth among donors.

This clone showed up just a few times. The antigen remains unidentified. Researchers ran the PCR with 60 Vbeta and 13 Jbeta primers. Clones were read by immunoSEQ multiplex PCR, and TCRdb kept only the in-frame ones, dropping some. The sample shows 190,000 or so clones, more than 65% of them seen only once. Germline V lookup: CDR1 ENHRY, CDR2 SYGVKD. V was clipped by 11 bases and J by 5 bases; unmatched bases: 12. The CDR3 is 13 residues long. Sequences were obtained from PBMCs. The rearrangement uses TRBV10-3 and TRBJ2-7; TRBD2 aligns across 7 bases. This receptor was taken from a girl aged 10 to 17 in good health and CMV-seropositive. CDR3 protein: CALRGGGLDEQYF. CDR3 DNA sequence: TGTGCCCTCCGGGGCGGGGGTCTGGACGAGCAGTACTTC.